This entry concerns a single T cell receptor (beta chain). Its antigen is not identified. This entry comes from a study of T cell responses to AZD1222 COVID-19 vaccine. Study results and limitations: Spike-wide coverage was observed for vaccine-associated CD4 TCRs, with dominant responses at 160-218 and 743-854.

Generated by immunoSEQ multiplex PCR, the TCRdb table keeps only in-frame clones and is missing some. Altogether roughly 140,000 clones are present, 88% being singletons, with the ten largest covering about 3.1%. V lost 2 bases to trimming and J lost 1 base; unmatched junction nucleotides: 9. Germline V gene sequence: CDR1 WNHNN, CDR2 SYGVQD (reference sequence). The CDR3 is made up of 17 amino acids. The clonotype was recovered from an adult who received the AZD1222 COVID-19 vaccine. The input for sequencing was peripheral blood, taken 28 days after the second AZD1222 dose. The chain joins TRBV10-1 to TRBJ2-5, with 8 bases aligning to TRBD1. The CDR3 region has the DNA TGCGCCAGCAGTGAGGGTAGCCGTGGACAGGGCCAAGAGACCCAGTACTTC. It specifies CASSEGSRGQGQETQYF.